This record covers a single T cell receptor beta chain. The sample originates from a study of blood T cell repertoires in COVID-19. Study summary: PBMCs, B-cell-depleted T cells, or T cells were the source of the cDNA or gDNA that made up the material.

Method: immunoSEQ multiplex PCR; TCRdb's copy keeps in-frame clones and lacks some. The table has some 150,000 clones, around 80% seen once. Sequenced material: peripheral blood. This receptor was identified in a woman of 80 years or more in a cohort sampled during active or convalescent COVID-19.

The chain's CDR3 is CASSLGSSPRSPLHF. CDR3 coding DNA: TGTGCCAGCAGCTTGGGTAGTTCCCCGCGGTCACCCCTCCACTTT. The chain has TRBV5-6 and TRBJ1-6, with D unclear. The CDR3 has 15 residues. Between the trimmed V and J ends, which lost 0 bases and 10 bases, there was a span of 14 bases. Germline loops: CDR1 SGHDT, CDR2 YYEEEE.